These T cell receptor beta chains were read from a single sample in a study of cytomegalovirus exposure and HLA in healthy donors. Data came from immunoSEQ multiplex PCR; TCRdb stores just in-frame clones and leaves some out. The sample includes about 160,000 clones, roughly 80% of them seen just once. Sequenced sample: PBMCs. These receptor sequences come from a middle-aged man in good health and CMV-seronegative. CDR3s include the opening cysteine and the closing phenylalanine or tryptophan. Fields, in order: D gene, V gene, clone size, J gene, CDR3 length, CDR3 DNA, CDR3 protein. The D gene is left open where the match is weak. Only some rows state a clone size, as once, few, many or a class for expanded clones.

.,TRBV2,.,TRBJ2-3,15,TGTGCCAGCTCCTCGGCCGGGTCTAGCACAGATACGCAGTATTTT,CASSSAGSSTDTQYF
.,TRBV13,.,TRBJ1-4,16,TGTGCCAGCAGCCTAGGACGGGTAGGTGGGAATGAAAAACTGTTTTTT,CASSLGRVGGNEKLFF
.,TRBV11-2,.,TRBJ1-2,13,TGTGCCAGCAGCTTAGCAGGGAACTATGGCTACACCTTC,CASSLAGNYGYTF
.,TRBV9,.,TRBJ2-1,15,TGTGCCAGCAGCGTAGGGTTAGCGCAACACAATGAGCAGTTCTTC,CASSVGLAQHNEQFF
.,TRBV7-2,.,TRBJ2-1,15,TGTGCCAGCAGCTTAGAATCAGGGTATCCCAATGAGCAGTTCTTC,CASSLESGYPNEQFF
.,TRBV19,.,TRBJ2-3,13,TGTGCCAGTAGTCCCGGGAGCACAGATACGCAGTATTTT,CASSPGSTDTQYF
TRBD2,TRBV14,few,TRBJ2-7,15,TGTGCCAGCAGCCAGGCCGGGACTAGGGTCTACGAGCAGTACTTC,CASSQAGTRVYEQYF
TRBD1,TRBV10-3,.,TRBJ2-7,17,TGTGCCATCAGTGAGAGCCCCGGGACAGGGAGCTCCTACGAGCAGTACTTC,CAISESPGTGSSYEQYF
.,TRBV19,few,TRBJ2-6,15,TGTGCCACTAACGCCCGGGGGTCCGGGGCCAACGTCCTGACTTTC,CATNARGSGANVLTF
.,TRBV5-6,.,TRBJ2-7,16,TGTGCCAGCAGCTTGGATATACTTGGACAGTACGCCGAGCAGTACTTC,CASSLDILGQYAEQYF
TRBD2,TRBV7-9,medium-sized,TRBJ2-5,17,TGTGCCAGCAGCTCCCGGGATAGCGGGGGGGTACAAGAGACCCAGTACTTC,CASSSRDSGGVQETQYF
TRBD2,TRBV4-1,.,TRBJ2-3,19,TGCGCCAGCAGCCAAGATCGTCCGGGGACTAGCGACAAGACCCATACGCAGTATTTT,CASSQDRPGTSDKTHTQYF
TRBD2,TRBV6-1,.,TRBJ2-7,15,TGTGCCAGCAGTACCCATAGCGGGGGCGTGGGCGAGCAGTACTTC,CASSTHSGGVGEQYF
.,TRBV4-3,few,TRBJ1-2,15,TGCGCCAGCAGCCAAGGAACTGGGCTTGGCTATGGCTACACCTTC,CASSQGTGLGYGYTF
.,TRBV7-3,.,TRBJ2-1,16,TGTGCCAGCAGCTTAAACTCCCAGGGGTCCGGAGATGAGCAGTTCTTC,CASSLNSQGSGDEQFF
.,TRBV6-1,.,TRBJ2-3,15,TGTGCCAGCAGTGAAGCAGTAGAGGCGACAGATACGCAGTATTTT,CASSEAVEATDTQYF
TRBD1,TRBV28,.,TRBJ2-7,15,TGTGCCAGCAGTTTATCCCGGCAGGGGGCTAACGAGCAGTACTTC,CASSLSRQGANEQYF
.,TRBV7-2,.,TRBJ2-7,12,TGTGCCAGCGGGGGGATCGTCCACGAGCAGTACTTC,CASGGIVHEQYF
.,TRBV7-8,.,TRBJ1-1,16,TGTGCAACCCAGCTGGGCAGGGGAACGATGAACACTGAAGCTTTCTTT,CATQLGRGTMNTEAFF
.,TRBV29-1,.,TRBJ2-7,13,TGCAGCGTTGACGTAGGACGGAGGTACGAGCAGTACTTC,CSVDVGRRYEQYF
TRBD1,TRBV7-8,once,TRBJ2-3,16,TGTGCCAGCAGCTCTGATCAGACAGGGTTTACAGATACGCAGTATTTT,CASSSDQTGFTDTQYF
TRBD1,TRBV2,.,TRBJ1-2,16,TGTGCCAGCAGTGGCGTGGGACAGGGGTTTGTCTATGGCTACACCTTC,CASSGVGQGFVYGYTF
TRBD1,TRBV28,.,TRBJ2-7,13,TGTGCCAGCAGTTCGACAGGGGCCCCCGAGCAGTACTTC,CASSSTGAPEQYF
.,TRBV7-8,once,TRBJ2-2,13,TGTGCCAGCAGATCTACAGGTTCCGGGGAGCTGTTTTTT,CASRSTGSGELFF
TRBD1,TRBV7-8,.,TRBJ1-2,19,TGTGCCAGCAGCTTAGGGGTCGGGACAGGGGGGATAAAGAACTATGGCTACACCTTC,CASSLGVGTGGIKNYGYTF
TRBD2,TRBV7-9,.,TRBJ2-7,15,TGTGCCAGCAGTTCCTGGGCTAGCGGGGGGACCGAGCAGTACTTC,CASSSWASGGTEQYF
TRBD1,TRBV5-1,.,TRBJ2-3,15,TGCGCCAGCAGCTTATCGGGGACAGGGCCAGATACGCAGTATTTT,CASSLSGTGPDTQYF
TRBD2,TRBV11-2,.,TRBJ2-5,15,TGTGCCAGCAGCTGGAGCGGGGGGGGGACAGAGACCCAGTACTTC,CASSWSGGGTETQYF
TRBD2,TRBV11-2,.,TRBJ2-3,16,TGTGCCAGCAGCCCGACTAGCGGGAGCACCACAGATACGCAGTATTTT,CASSPTSGSTTDTQYF
TRBD1,TRBV10-1,once,TRBJ2-1,16,TGCGCCAGCAGTGAGGTGGACAGGTCATTTTGGAATGAGCAGTTCTTC,CASSEVDRSFWNEQFF
.,TRBV7-9,.,TRBJ1-2,13,TGTGCCAGCAGCTTCGAGCAGGGTCGTGGCTACACCTTC,CASSFEQGRGYTF
.,TRBV19,.,TRBJ1-6,14,TGTGCCAGTCGGACGGCAGGGTATAATTCACCCCTCCACTTT,CASRTAGYNSPLHF
.,TRBV28,.,TRBJ1-2,12,TGTGCCAGCAGTTTTCTTCTCTATGGCTACACCTTC,CASSFLLYGYTF
.,TRBV7-8,.,TRBJ2-2,17,TGTGCCAGCAGAGCTACGCCGGGACTCGTGAACACCGGGGAGCTGTTTTTT,CASRATPGLVNTGELFF
TRBD1,TRBV20-1,.,TRBJ1-2,11,TGCAGTGCTTGGGACAGCTATGGCTACACCTTC,CSAWDSYGYTF
TRBD1,TRBV5-1,once,TRBJ2-5,14,TGCGCCAGCAGCCCGACAGGGGGGCAAGAGACCCAGTACTTC,CASSPTGGQETQYF
.,TRBV28,once,TRBJ2-2,16,TGTGCCAGCAGTTTATGGAGCCCCGGGCGGGTCGGGGAGCTGTTTTTT,CASSLWSPGRVGELFF
TRBD1,TRBV11-2,.,TRBJ1-1,13,TGTGCCAGCAGCCCGGCGAGGGGGCGCAGAGCTTTCTTT,CASSPARGRRAFF
.,TRBV5-6,once,TRBJ2-1,12,TGTGCCAGCAGCTTTTTCCGGGTTGAGCAGTTCTTC,CASSFFRVEQFF
TRBD1,TRBV5-5,.,TRBJ2-1,14,TGTGCCAGCAGCTTGGGGGGACAGGGCTATGAGCAGTTCTTC,CASSLGGQGYEQFF
.,TRBV27,once,TRBJ2-1,13,TGTGCCAGCAGCCCGACAGGATACAATGAGCAGTTCTTC,CASSPTGYNEQFF
TRBD1,TRBV27,.,TRBJ1-4,14,TGTGCCAGCAGTGCGACAGGGGGCGTTGAAAAACTGTTTTTT,CASSATGGVEKLFF
TRBD1,TRBV5-4,.,TRBJ2-7,15,TGTGCCAGCAGCTTGGTAGGGACAGCGAACTACGAGCAGTACTTC,CASSLVGTANYEQYF
.,TRBV7-9,.,TRBJ1-6,15,TGTTCCAGCAGCTCACAGGCTCTGGACAATTCACCCCTCCACTTT,CSSSSQALDNSPLHF